The clone carrying this T cell receptor beta chain was counted many times. Researchers amplified the TCR beta CDR3 regions from RNA transcripts. The HTBI primer set served for first-round RT-PCR of the TCR CDR3. TCRdb reprocessed the multiplex PCR reads with MiXCR, giving one entry per CDR3 protein. The table has some 800,000 distinct CDR3 sequences, about two fifths seen once. This specimen comes from a study of T cells in Graves' hyperthyroidism and ophthalmopathy. Germline lookup yields CDR1 SQVTM and CDR2 ANQGSEA. CDR3 length: 13 amino acids. The ends were cut back, 4 bases at V and 10 bases at J, with 16 bases in the middle.

The source is a man younger than 35 with Graves' hyperthyroidism. The rearrangement uses TRBV29-1 and TRBJ1-4; D perhaps matches TRBD1 (6 bases). Input material: blood. CDR3 sequence (DNA): TGCAGCGTTGGTTCGGGGGCCGGGGGAAAACTGTTTTTT. Translating it yields CSVGSGAGGKLFF.